The T cell receptor beta chain under discussion was sequenced for a study of blood T cells in healthy people across ages. This clonotype was seen only a few times. A J-beta primer mix and a sample-barcoded 5' primer were used in a second PCR of roughly 6 to 11 cycles. In TCRdb, the 5' RACE reads were re-called with MiXCR into one record per CDR3 protein. This table holds about 780,000 distinct CDR3 sequences, about 47% found once. The CDR3 covers 13 residues. The germline gives CDR1 DFQATT, CDR2 SNEGSKA (reference sequence). Trimming shortened V by 4 bases and J by 3 bases, and 13 bases separated the two germline ends.

The sequencing sample was made of blood. The genes are TRBV20-1 and TRBJ2-7; TRBD1 is a possible D gene (6 bases). The sequence derives from a man older than 75 in good health. The CDR3 sequence: CSAMPDSNYEQYF. CDR3 nucleotide sequence: TGCAGTGCTATGCCGGACAGCAACTACGAGCAGTACTTC.